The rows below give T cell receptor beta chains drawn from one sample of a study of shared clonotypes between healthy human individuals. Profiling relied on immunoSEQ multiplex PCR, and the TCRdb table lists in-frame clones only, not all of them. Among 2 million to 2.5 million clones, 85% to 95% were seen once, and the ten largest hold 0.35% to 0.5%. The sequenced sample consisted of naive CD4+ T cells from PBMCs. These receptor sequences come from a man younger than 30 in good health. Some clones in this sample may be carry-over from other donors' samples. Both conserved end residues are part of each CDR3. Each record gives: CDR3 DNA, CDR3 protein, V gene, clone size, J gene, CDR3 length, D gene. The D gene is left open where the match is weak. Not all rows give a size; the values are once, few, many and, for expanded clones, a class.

TGTGCCAGCAGCTTTCCGGGGTTCGATCAGCCCCAGCATTTT,CASSFPGFDQPQHF,TRBV7-9,once,TRBJ1-5,14,NA
TGTGCCAGCAGCCTCCGGACAGAATACTATGGCTACACCTTC,CASSLRTEYYGYTF,TRBV28,NA,TRBJ1-2,14,NA
TGTGCCAGCAGTTTTTGGGAAGCAGGGAACACTGAAGCTTTCTTT,CASSFWEAGNTEAFF,TRBV28,NA,TRBJ1-1,15,NA
TGTGCCAGCAGTCTCACTTCGAATGAGCAGTTCTTC,CASSLTSNEQFF,TRBV25-1,NA,TRBJ2-1,12,NA
TGTGCCAGCCGTGTCATCGCAGGGGAGCAGTTCTTC,CASRVIAGEQFF,TRBV6-1,NA,TRBJ2-1,12,NA
TGCGCCGGCAACCGGGACAGGGGATTTTGCGGGATCTACAATGAGCAGTTCTTC,CAGNRDRGFCGIYNEQFF,TRBV23-1,NA,TRBJ2-1,18,TRBD1
TGTGCCAGCAGTTCCACCACAGGGGGCAGTACTGAAGCTTTCTTT,CASSSTTGGSTEAFF,TRBV6-5,NA,TRBJ1-1,15,TRBD1
TGTGCCAGCGGGAAGCAGGATGGCTACACCTTC,CASGKQDGYTF,TRBV6-5,NA,TRBJ1-2,11,NA
TGTGCCAGTGACCCTAGCGGGAAGAACAATGAGCAGTTCTTC,CASDPSGKNNEQFF,TRBV28,NA,TRBJ2-1,14,TRBD2
TGTGCCAGCAGTATGGCAGGGGGTGATCAGCCCCAGCATTTT,CASSMAGGDQPQHF,TRBV5-4,NA,TRBJ1-5,14,TRBD1
TGTGCCAGCAGCTTGATGTACGAGCAGTACTTC,CASSLMYEQYF,TRBV5-5,NA,TRBJ2-7,11,NA
TGTGCCAGCAGCTCCAGGGGGGCAGGAGGGCAAGAGACCCAGTACTTC,CASSSRGAGGQETQYF,TRBV7-9,NA,TRBJ2-5,16,NA
TGTGCCAGCAGTGCCGCAGGGGGATTACTCCTTGGCTACACCTTC,CASSAAGGLLLGYTF,TRBV27,NA,TRBJ1-2,15,TRBD1
TGTGCCAGTAGACCGATCGGGGCCTACGAGCAGTACTTC,CASRPIGAYEQYF,TRBV19,NA,TRBJ2-7,13,NA
TGTGCCAGCAGCTTCGGCGGGACGAGCACAGATACGCAGTATTTT,CASSFGGTSTDTQYF,TRBV7-9,NA,TRBJ2-3,15,NA
TGTGCCAGCAGGGCATCGGGGGGCAATGAGCAGTTCTTC,CASRASGGNEQFF,TRBV28,NA,TRBJ2-1,13,TRBD2
TGTGCCAGCTCACAGCAGGTGCGCTCTGGAAACACCATATATTTT,CASSQQVRSGNTIYF,TRBV18,NA,TRBJ1-3,15,NA
TGCGCCAGCCGAAACCGAGCGGGGGCGATCACTGAAGCTTTCTTT,CASRNRAGAITEAFF,TRBV5-1,NA,TRBJ1-1,15,NA
TGCGCCAGCAGCTGGGGACAGGGGTTAACTAATGAAAAACTGTTTTTT,CASSWGQGLTNEKLFF,TRBV5-1,NA,TRBJ1-4,16,TRBD1
TGTGCCAGCAGTTTGAGGGACAGGCGCAGAGGGGAGCAGTACTTC,CASSLRDRRRGEQYF,TRBV27,NA,TRBJ2-7,15,TRBD1
TGTGCCAGCAGCTTAGCGGATGGGTTTTGGGGAAACACCATATATTTT,CASSLADGFWGNTIYF,TRBV7-9,NA,TRBJ1-3,16,NA
TGTGCCAGCAGTCAAAAGACTGGCTCCTACGAGCAGTACTTC,CASSQKTGSYEQYF,TRBV6-6,NA,TRBJ2-7,14,NA
TGTGCCAGCTCACTCCAGGCGACGAACACTGAAGCTTTCTTT,CASSLQATNTEAFF,TRBV18,NA,TRBJ1-1,14,NA
TGTGCCAGCAGTCTAAACTACGAGCAGTACTTC,CASSLNYEQYF,TRBV28,NA,TRBJ2-7,11,NA
TGTGCCACCGGGGGGGGGCTAGCGGCCTACGAGCAGTACTTC,CATGGGLAAYEQYF,TRBV10-3,NA,TRBJ2-7,14,TRBD2
TGTGCCAGCAGTTACCAGGCCCCCTACGAGCAGTACTTC,CASSYQAPYEQYF,TRBV6-5,NA,TRBJ2-7,13,NA
TGTGCCAGCAGCTTAGTATGGGCAGGTCCCTACGAGCAGTACTTC,CASSLVWAGPYEQYF,TRBV7-9,NA,TRBJ2-7,15,NA
TGCGCCAGCAGCTGGACCGGGACAGGGTCCTACGAGCAGTACTTC,CASSWTGTGSYEQYF,TRBV5-1,NA,TRBJ2-7,15,TRBD1
TGTGCCAGCAGCTCCTCAGGGGGCCACCAAGAGACCCAGTACTTC,CASSSSGGHQETQYF,TRBV7-8,NA,TRBJ2-5,15,TRBD1
TGTGCCAGCAGTTACCAGGGTAATTATAACTATGGCTACACCTTC,CASSYQGNYNYGYTF,TRBV6-5,NA,TRBJ1-2,15,NA